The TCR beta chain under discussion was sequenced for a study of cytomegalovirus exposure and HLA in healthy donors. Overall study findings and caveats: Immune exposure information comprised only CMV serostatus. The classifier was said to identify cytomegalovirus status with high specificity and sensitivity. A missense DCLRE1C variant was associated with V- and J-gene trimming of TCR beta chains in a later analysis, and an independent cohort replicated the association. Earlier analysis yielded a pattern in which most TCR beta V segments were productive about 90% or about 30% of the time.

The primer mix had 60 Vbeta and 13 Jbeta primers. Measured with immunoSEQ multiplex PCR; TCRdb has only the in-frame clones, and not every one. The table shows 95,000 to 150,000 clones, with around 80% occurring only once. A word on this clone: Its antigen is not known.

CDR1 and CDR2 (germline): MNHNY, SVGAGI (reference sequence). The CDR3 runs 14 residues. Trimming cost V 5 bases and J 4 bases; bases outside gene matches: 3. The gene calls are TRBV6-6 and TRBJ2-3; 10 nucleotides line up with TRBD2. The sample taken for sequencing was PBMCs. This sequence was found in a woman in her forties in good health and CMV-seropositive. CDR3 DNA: TGTGCCAGCAGTCTGACTAGCGGGTCAGATACGCAGTATTTT. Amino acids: CASSLTSGSDTQYF.